This T cell receptor beta chain was profiled in a study of read filtering for tumor transcriptome and immune sequencing. Study-level findings and limits: The sorted CD138-negative fraction was a mixed bone marrow immune population, not purified T cells.

By frequency in the sample, this clonotype is medium-sized. Its specificity is not known. From 300 to 400 ng of RNA, a library with molecular barcoded alpha/delta and beta/gamma adaptors was made. One entry per CDR3 protein, called by TCRdb with MiXCR from the reads. The sample contains about 35,000 distinct CDR3 sequences, roughly an eighth of which appear only once. The length of the CDR3 is 16 residues. Germline CDR1 is KGHSH and CDR2 is LQKENI. Deletions cut 0 bases from V and 4 bases from J, with 13 bases between. Sequenced: a population of CD138-negative cells sorted from bone marrow. The source of this sequence is a donor aged 40 or over with multiple myeloma. V and J are TRBV18 and TRBJ2-1; D unresolved. CDR3 nucleotide sequence: TGTGCCAGCTCACCACCGTTATGGTCTACTTACAATGAGCAGTTCTTC. This translates into CASSPPLWSTYNEQFF.